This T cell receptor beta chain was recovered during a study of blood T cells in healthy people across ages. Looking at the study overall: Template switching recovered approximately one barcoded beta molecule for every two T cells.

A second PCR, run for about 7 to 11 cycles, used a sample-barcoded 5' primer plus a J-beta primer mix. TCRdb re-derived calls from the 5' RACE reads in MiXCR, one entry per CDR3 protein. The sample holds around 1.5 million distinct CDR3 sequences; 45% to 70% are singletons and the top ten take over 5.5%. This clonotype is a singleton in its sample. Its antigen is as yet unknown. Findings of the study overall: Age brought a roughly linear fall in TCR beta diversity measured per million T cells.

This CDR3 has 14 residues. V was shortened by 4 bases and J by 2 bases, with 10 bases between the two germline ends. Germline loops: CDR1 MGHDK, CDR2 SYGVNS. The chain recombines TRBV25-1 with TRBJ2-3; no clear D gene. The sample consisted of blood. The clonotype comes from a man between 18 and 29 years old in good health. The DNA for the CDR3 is TGTGCCAGCAGTGGATTTAAGTACACAGATACGCAGTATTTT. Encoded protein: CASSGFKYTDTQYF.